A selection of T cell receptor beta chains follows, all from one sample in a study of blood T cell repertoires in COVID-19. The table came from immunoSEQ multiplex PCR; TCRdb's copy has only in-frame clones and leaves some out. The repertoire consists of approximately 77,000 clones, with around three quarters occurring once and the leading ten covering less than 6%. The sequenced sample consisted of peripheral blood. These receptors originate from a woman in her 70s with acute or convalescent COVID-19. Both conserved end residues are part of each CDR3. A D gene is named only where the DNA matches it firmly. Where a row states a size, it is once, few, many or the class of an expanded clone; other rows omit it.

TRBD1	-	TRBV6-5	TRBJ2-7	CASSYRSGGSYEQYF	TGTGCCAGCAGTTACCGGTCAGGGGGCTCCTACGAGCAGTACTTC
TRBD1	-	TRBV11-2	TRBJ1-4	CASSSTGEGEKLFF	TGTGCCAGCAGCTCGACAGGGGAGGGTGAAAAACTGTTTTTT
TRBD1	-	TRBV4-2	TRBJ1-3	CASSQRGQVAGNTIYF	TGTGCCAGCAGCCAGCGTGGACAGGTGGCTGGAAACACCATATATTTT
TRBD1	once	TRBV5-1	TRBJ1-4	CASSPDRDGEKLFF	TGCGCCAGCAGCCCGGACAGGGACGGTGAAAAACTGTTTTTT
TRBD1	-	TRBV12-3/TRBV12-4	TRBJ2-2	CASSQGAGELFF	TGTGCCAGCTCACAGGGGGCCGGGGAGCTGTTTTTT
-	-	TRBV5-6	TRBJ1-2	CASLPGSGDYGYTF	TGTGCCAGCCTCCCCGGTAGCGGTGACTATGGCTACACCTTC
-	-	TRBV24-1	TRBJ1-2	CATSDPPGGYTF	TGTGCCACCAGTGATCCCCCAGGGGGCTACACCTTC
-	-	TRBV29-1	TRBJ1-2	CSVRPQGYNYGYTF	TGCAGCGTCCGGCCCCAGGGATATAACTATGGCTACACCTTC
TRBD1	-	TRBV19	TRBJ1-1	CASSADRGRPEAFF	TGTGCCAGTAGTGCGGACAGGGGCCGGCCTGAAGCTTTCTTT
TRBD1	-	TRBV24-1	TRBJ2-5	CATTGDSQETQYF	TGTGCCACCACTGGGGACAGTCAAGAGACCCAGTACTTC
TRBD1	-	TRBV5-4	TRBJ2-3	CASSIPGQGPDTQYF	TGTGCCAGCAGCATACCGGGACAGGGGCCAGATACGCAGTATTTT
-	-	TRBV13	TRBJ1-2	CASSLAGPQGHYGYTF	TGTGCCAGCAGCTTAGCCGGGCCACAGGGCCACTATGGCTACACCTTC
-	-	TRBV14	TRBJ1-1	CASSWEGSTEAFF	TGTGCCAGCAGCTGGGAGGGGAGCACTGAAGCTTTCTTT
-	few	TRBV23-1	TRBJ1-2	CASTRGGSHVGYTF	TGCGCCAGTACCCGGGGGGGTTCCCACGTGGGCTACACCTTC
TRBD1	-	TRBV2	TRBJ2-6	CASRTGQGAPGANVLTF	TGTGCCAGCAGAACCGGACAGGGGGCGCCTGGGGCCAACGTCCTGACTTTC
-	once	TRBV2	TRBJ2-5	CASALGMGHSTQYF	TGTGCCAGCGCCCTTGGGATGGGACACTCCACCCAGTACTTC
TRBD1	-	TRBV6-5	TRBJ1-4	CASSYSIRGGVGKLFF	TGTGCCAGCAGTTACTCGATTCGAGGGGGCGTGGGAAAACTGTTTTTT